The rows below give T cell receptor beta chains drawn from one sample of a study of T-cell reconstitution after alpha-beta-depleted transplantation in children. TCRdb processed the PCR reads anew with MiXCR; each CDR3 protein has one entry. Counted here are about 980,000 distinct CDR3 sequences, less than 30% occurring once; the ten biggest clones make up more than 25%. Specimen: PBMCs, mostly from graft donor cells, collected 360 days after TCRalphabeta/CD19-depleted stem cell transplant. The receptors here all came from a boy younger than two who had a stem cell transplant for SCID, so the T cells may come from the graft donor. Each CDR3 is given with its conserved first and last residue. The order of the fields is clone size, V gene, J gene, CDR3 protein. Part of the rows lack a size; the others show once, few, many or a class for expanded clones.

few	TRBV12-3/TRBV12-4	TRBJ2-1	CASRAGQGADEQFF
NA	TRBV11-1	TRBJ2-4	CASSFLGPGTGGRAKNIQYF
few	TRBV4-2	TRBJ2-5	CASSQVLETETQYF
NA	TRBV12-3/TRBV12-4	TRBJ2-1	CASSLRGKQFF
NA	TRBV7-2	TRBJ2-7	CASSLYREPHYEQYF
NA	TRBV5-1	TRBJ2-7	CASSFYPGGYEQYF
NA	TRBV5-1	TRBJ2-3	CASSGLAGGADTQYF
many	TRBV5-1	TRBJ1-1	CASSLAQGDEAFF
few	TRBV20-1	TRBJ2-6	CSARQGSGANVLTF
few	TRBV3-1	TRBJ2-2	CASSQFYSGGGELFF
NA	TRBV7-3	TRBJ2-1	CASSSPGLPHNEQFF
NA	TRBV20-1	TRBJ2-1	CSALSGGSYNEQFF
few	TRBV5-5	TRBJ2-7	CASSGQAGVWEQYF
NA	TRBV7-9	TRBJ2-7	CASSLAPTLSVYEQYF
NA	TRBV7-8	TRBJ1-1	CASSSRGAMNTEAFF
NA	TRBV20-1	TRBJ2-5	CRAARLAGGLKWETQYF
NA	TRBV27	TRBJ2-7	CASSSGQAGYEQYF
NA	TRBV6-1	TRBJ1-2	CASSEDFRYGYTF
few	TRBV20-1	TRBJ2-1	CSAPVVGSYNEQFF
NA	TRBV12-3/TRBV12-4	TRBJ2-6	CASGQTGAGANVLTF
NA	TRBV7-9	TRBJ1-1	CASTTMTRVTEAFF
few	TRBV20-1	TRBJ2-3	CSAREGGGASGTDTQYF